Listed below are T cell receptor beta chains from one sample, sequenced in a study of control samples from healthy donors and cancer patients. The protocol was immunoSEQ multiplex PCR, while the TCRdb copy is restricted to in-frame clones and leaves out a portion. The sample comprises roughly 130,000 clones, approximately 90% of which are singletons, and more than 2.5% rests with the top ten. Sequenced material: blood. The receptors here all came from a man aged 45-65 years in good health. Both conserved end residues are part of each CDR3. The D gene is left open where the match is weak. Part of the rows lack a size; the others show once, few, many or a class for expanded clones.

clone size	V gene	J gene	D gene	CDR3 protein
.	TRBV28	TRBJ1-5	.	CASNNRDRYFFQPQHF
.	TRBV4-1	TRBJ2-7	.	CASSQDQGTYEQYF
few	TRBV5-6	TRBJ2-3	TRBD2	CASSRIRGGKGDTQYF
.	TRBV2	TRBJ1-5	.	CASSVREAVGQPQHF
.	TRBV9	TRBJ2-1	.	CASSLGGVSYNEQFF
.	TRBV13	TRBJ1-2	.	CASSLGGANYGYTF
.	TRBV19	TRBJ1-2	.	CASSLTTASSRGYTF
.	TRBV28	TRBJ2-7	.	CASLRVQSYEQYF
once	TRBV5-1	TRBJ2-1	TRBD2	CASSPTSDEQFF
.	TRBV11-2	TRBJ1-6	.	CASSFSQAPLHF
.	TRBV14	TRBJ2-5	TRBD2	CASSPGTSGSNQETQYF
.	TRBV24-1	TRBJ2-5	.	CATRGSGQETQYF
few	TRBV10-3	TRBJ2-7	.	CATKGRRAKEQYF
.	TRBV6-5	TRBJ1-3	TRBD1	CASWDSLSGNTIYF
.	TRBV6-7	TRBJ1-1	TRBD1	CASSYSRQGFILHTEAFF
.	TRBV9	TRBJ2-5	.	CASSVDIGVVGETQYF
.	TRBV5-1	TRBJ2-6	.	CASSSGGHGSSGANVLTF
.	TRBV2	TRBJ2-7	.	CASSGTLNYEQYF
.	TRBV2	TRBJ2-5	.	CASSEAYLQETQYF
.	TRBV2	TRBJ2-5	.	CASCGLQETQYF
.	TRBV19	TRBJ2-2	TRBD1	CASSDRASSGELFF
.	TRBV30	TRBJ1-5	.	CAWNIGAPNQPQHF
once	TRBV12-5	TRBJ2-5	TRBD2	CASGLGLAGGVYQETQYF
.	TRBV11-2	TRBJ2-7	TRBD1	CASSFGQGLPGGYF
.	TRBV7-8	TRBJ2-3	.	CASSPATGITDTQYF
.	TRBV12-3/TRBV12-4	TRBJ2-7	.	CASSFGAYEQYF
.	TRBV7-9	TRBJ2-3	TRBD2	CASSIRLAGSTDTQYF
.	TRBV2	TRBJ2-7	.	CASSDYLDFSYEQYF
once	TRBV3-1/TRBV3-2	TRBJ1-1	.	CASSQTGSTAEAFF
.	TRBV6-2/TRBV6-3	TRBJ2-3	.	CASSYKQRRYDTQYF
.	TRBV28	TRBJ2-1	TRBD2	CASSRAGLYNEQFF
.	TRBV18	TRBJ1-5	TRBD1	CASSKDRASNQPQHF
.	TRBV28	TRBJ2-7	.	CASSLFPGFEQYF
.	TRBV20-1	TRBJ2-5	.	CSARPQETQYF
.	TRBV11-3	TRBJ2-7	TRBD1	CASSSGQGGYEQYF
.	TRBV27	TRBJ2-1	TRBD2	CASSGASGGANEQFF
.	TRBV7-9	TRBJ1-1	.	CASSPRVTGEAFF
few	TRBV5-1	TRBJ2-2	.	CASSLGHQNTGELFF
.	TRBV12-5	TRBJ2-1	TRBD1	CASGLESGTGSYNEQFF
.	TRBV5-8	TRBJ1-5	.	CASSLGGSGGRANQPQHF
.	TRBV5-1	TRBJ2-7	.	CASSLAPSRYEQYF
.	TRBV29-1	TRBJ2-1	TRBD1	CSVEVQGSYNEQFF
.	TRBV2	TRBJ1-5	TRBD1	CASKDRFNQPQHF
.	TRBV2	TRBJ2-1	.	CASSPPRGLGYNEQFF
.	TRBV3-1/TRBV3-2	TRBJ2-6	TRBD1	CASSLRTGASGANVLTF
.	TRBV6-5	TRBJ1-5	.	CASSLVQGSNQPQHF